The present TCR beta chain was sequenced within a study of blood T cell repertoires in COVID-19 (TCRdb year 2020). In the study overall: The collaborator samples originated in the United States, Italy and Spain and spanned the acute and convalescent phases of COVID-19. The material from the prospective study consisted of cDNA or gDNA derived from T cells, B-cell-depleted T cells, or PBMCs. The dataset comprised deeply sampled blood TCRbeta repertoires from subjects exposed to, actively infected with, or recovered from COVID-19. A freely available public database, intended as a resource for researchers studying the immune response to SARS-CoV-2, is where the repertoires were released. The samples were drawn from two sources: the first 160 participants of the ongoing ImmuneRACE study, and some 1,300 subjects contributed by 6 global collaborators. Sample metadata almost always included a de-identified subject ID, COVID-19 status, age in years and sex. Where available, HLA class I and class II types were obtained from metadata supplied by the sample provider rather than from assay-based typing. On the study overall, not on this receptor specifically: Clinical and demographic metadata were provided uncurated, with the amount varying by source and participant.

In the case of this clone: Its binding antigen is unknown. No quality values exist for individual bases; no much larger clone is one base distant.

TCRbeta CDR3 regions were amplified from genomic DNA by means of the immunoSEQ Assay, a bias-controlled multiplex PCR. The paper's processing steps were these. Within the assay, amplification of reference gene primers was used to estimate how many nucleated cells each sample contained. To quantify the absolute abundance of each unique TCRbeta CDR3 rearrangement, sequence reads were collapsed and filtered. For each sample, productive Simpson clonality was calculated by taking the square root of Simpson's diversity index across productive rearrangements. The table was pulled from immuneACCESS by TCRdb, which kept in-frame rearrangements only. Such tables lose some clones; where checked, under half of the loss comes from unresolved V genes, and the rest has no known cause. V, J and clone size were drawn from that table, and D and trimming were deduced from the DNA. The sample profile shows 150,000 to 200,000 clones; 86% of them were found once. The ten largest clones take up 3% to 4% of the sample.

Trimming takes 4 bases off V and 4 bases off J; junction bases not matched to a gene: 6. Taken from the germline V gene, the CDR1 and CDR2 loops are SGHRS and YFSETQ. The cysteine opens and the phenylalanine closes a CDR3 of 14 amino acids. Only the CDR3 portion is preserved as DNA: 42 bases, with reading frame beginning at the first base. Each collaborating institution followed its own protocols to collect whole blood in K2EDTA tubes. Collaborator samples were shipped for TCRbeta analysis as frozen whole blood, isolated PBMCs, or DNA extracted from either sample type. The receptor was derived from a man between 65 and 79 years old with acute or convalescent COVID-19. The rearranged segments are TRBV5-1 and TRBJ2-7, with 9 bases matching TRBD1. Sequencing was performed on peripheral blood. The nucleotide sequence reads as follows: TGCGCCAGCAGCACCGGACAGGGGCCGTACGAGCAGTACTTC. Its protein is CASSTGQGPYEQYF.